The 23 T cell receptor beta chains given below trace back to one sample, sequenced in a study of monozygotic twins with inflammatory bowel disease. TCRdb re-called the 5' RACE reads, yielding one record per CDR3 amino acid sequence without DNA. The sample holds about 160,000 distinct CDR3 sequences. Sequencing was performed on blood. Source of these receptors: a human donor with ulcerative colitis or Crohn's disease, or a healthy co-twin of an affected twin (not recorded which).

The genes are TRBV6-1 and TRBJ1-2; TCRdb returns TRBD1, unconfirmable since there is no DNA. Germline loops: CDR1 MNHNS, CDR2 SASEGT. CDR3 size: 13 residues. This chain's CDR3 is CASGKQGAYGYTF.

The genes are TRBV5-5 and TRBJ2-2; the D gene TCRdb calls, TRBD2, cannot be checked with no DNA. CDR1 is SGHKS, CDR2 YYEKEE, per germline (reference sequence). There are 14 residues in the CDR3. The CDR3 sequence is CASSLEGFTGELFF.

This chain uses TRBV5-4 with TRBJ2-2. The CDR3 runs 13 residues. Germline CDR1 reads SGHNT; CDR2 reads YYREEE (reference sequence). The CDR3 protein is CASSLEDTGELFF.

The chain joins TRBV7-9 to TRBJ2-3; TCRdb reports TRBD1, a call that lacks DNA to check it against. CDR1 is SEHNR and CDR2 is FQNEAQ in the germline V gene (reference sequence). The CDR3 is 16 residues long. CDR3 loop: CASSQEGGLATDTQYF.

The rearrangement uses TRBV6-5 and TRBJ2-7; the D call of TRBD2 rests on TCRdb alone, since no DNA is present to check it. There are 17 residues in the CDR3. Germline V gives CDR1 MNHEY, CDR2 SVGAGI. This chain's CDR3 is CASSYSNSGGESYEQYF.

V is TRBV7-9 and J is TRBJ2-5; TCRdb designates TRBD2, a call that cannot be tested without DNA. The CDR3 runs to 16 residues. From germline, CDR1 is SEHNR and CDR2 FQNEAQ (reference sequence). This CDR3 reads CASSLRRAREQETQYF.

V is TRBV7-2 and J is TRBJ2-5; TCRdb calls TRBD2, which cannot be checked without DNA. CDR1 is SGHTA and CDR2 is FQGNSA in the germline V gene. The CDR3 totals 15 residues. The CDR3 loop reads CASSRTSGSQETQYF.

This chain uses TRBV27 with TRBJ2-2. The CDR3 totals 14 residues. Germline V lookup: CDR1 MNHEY, CDR2 SMNVEV (reference sequence). The CDR3 here is CASSLRANTGELFF.

This rearrangement joins TRBV4-3 to TRBJ2-2; TCRdb outputs TRBD1, but without DNA this stays unchecked. The CDR3 has 18 residues. CDR1 and CDR2 from the germline V gene are LGHNA and YSLEER. CDR3 amino acids: CASSQEGTDRGGTGELFF.

The chain has TRBV19 and TRBJ2-1; TCRdb's D call, TRBD2, is unchecked because there is no DNA. Germline V gives CDR1 LNHDA, CDR2 SQIVND (reference sequence). This CDR3 is 15 amino acids long. CDR3 sequence: CASSTPPEGRNEQFF.

The chain couples TRBV5-1 to TRBJ2-6; TCRdb picks TRBD1, but there is no DNA to check that call. The CDR3 has 21 amino acids. The germline V gene has CDR1 SGHRS and CDR2 YFSETQ. CDR3 sequence reads: CASSLSNRTMASLSGANVLTF.

V is TRBV20-1 and J is TRBJ2-7; TCRdb lists TRBD1, though no DNA is available to test this call. CDR3 length: 14 residues. Germline-derived CDR1 and CDR2 are DFQATT and SNEGSKA (reference sequence). The CDR3 sequence is CSAPPDQSSYEQYF.

The genes are TRBV19 and TRBJ1-5. CDR3 size: 13 residues. CDR1 LNHDA and CDR2 SQIVND come from the germline V gene (reference sequence). The CDR3 region is CASRQFVNQPQHF.

The V and J genes are TRBV7-2 and TRBJ2-3. CDR1 SGHTA and CDR2 FQGNSA come from the germline V gene. The CDR3 is made up of 15 amino acids. CDR3 protein: CASRIVAGGTDTQYF.

V gene TRBV7-2 combines with J gene TRBJ2-3; the D call of TRBD2 rests on TCRdb alone, since no DNA is present to check it. CDR1 is SGHTA and CDR2 is FQGNSA in the germline V gene. CDR3 length: 15 amino acids. CDR3: CASSLGGDSTDTQYF.

The chain carries TRBV5-6 and TRBJ1-1. Germline CDR1 is SGHDT and CDR2 is YYEEEE. The length of the CDR3 is 15 residues. The CDR3 region is CASSLVRGTVAEAFF. The variable domain in full, completed from reference TRBV5-6 and TRBJ1-1, reads DAGVTQSPTHLIKTRGQQVTLRCSPKSGHDTVSWYQQALGQGPQFIFQYYEEEERQRGNFPDRFSGHQFPNYSSELNVNALLLGDSALYLCASSLVRGTVAEAFFGQGTRLTVV.

This chain links TRBV7-2 with TRBJ1-6; there is no DNA to check the TCRdb D call of TRBD1. This CDR3 has 15 residues. Germline CDR1 and CDR2: SGHTA and FQGNSA. The chain's CDR3 is CASSLGGGGRGSLHF.

This chain links TRBV7-2 with TRBJ2-4; the D gene TCRdb calls, TRBD2, cannot be checked with no DNA. Germline CDR1 reads SGHTA; CDR2 reads FQGNSA. This CDR3 contains 15 residues. The CDR3 is CASSWGLAGANIQYF.

The chain uses TRBV12-3 or TRBV12-4 and TRBJ2-2; the D call from TCRdb, TRBD2, cannot be confirmed without DNA. The CDR3 length is 16 residues. The CDR3 reads CASRPPSGLNTGELFF.

V and J are TRBV12-3 or TRBV12-4 and TRBJ1-1. The CDR3 runs 14 residues. The CDR3 spells CASSLWLGNTEAFF.

The chain links TRBV5-1 to TRBJ1-5. Germline V CDR1 and CDR2: SGHRS, YFSETQ. The CDR3 has 14 residues. The CDR3 protein is CASSHGLENQPQHF.

The chain carries TRBV20-1 and TRBJ1-2; TCRdb gives TRBD1 as the D gene, but with no DNA this cannot be confirmed. This CDR3 contains 14 residues. Per the germline V gene, CDR1 is DFQATT and CDR2 is SNEGSKA (reference sequence). The CDR3 loop reads CSARAETGRGGYTF.

The chain uses TRBV12-3 or TRBV12-4 and TRBJ1-1. The CDR3 spans 12 residues. Here the CDR3 reads CASSRWETEAFF.